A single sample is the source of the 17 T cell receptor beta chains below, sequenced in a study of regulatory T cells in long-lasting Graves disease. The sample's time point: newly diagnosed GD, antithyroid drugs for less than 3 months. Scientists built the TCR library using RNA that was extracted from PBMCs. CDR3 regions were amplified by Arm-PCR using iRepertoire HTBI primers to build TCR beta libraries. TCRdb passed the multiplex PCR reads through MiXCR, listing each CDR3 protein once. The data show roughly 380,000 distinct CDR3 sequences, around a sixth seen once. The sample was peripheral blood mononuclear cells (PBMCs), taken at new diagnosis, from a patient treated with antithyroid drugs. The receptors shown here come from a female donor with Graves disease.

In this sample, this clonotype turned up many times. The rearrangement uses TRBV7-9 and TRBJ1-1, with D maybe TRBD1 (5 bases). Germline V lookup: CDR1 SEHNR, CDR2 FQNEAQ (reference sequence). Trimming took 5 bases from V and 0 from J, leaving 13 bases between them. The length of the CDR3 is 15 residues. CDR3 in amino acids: CASSPRVTMNTEAFF. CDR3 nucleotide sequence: TGTGCCAGCAGCCCCAGGGTTACTATGAACACTGAAGCTTTCTTT.

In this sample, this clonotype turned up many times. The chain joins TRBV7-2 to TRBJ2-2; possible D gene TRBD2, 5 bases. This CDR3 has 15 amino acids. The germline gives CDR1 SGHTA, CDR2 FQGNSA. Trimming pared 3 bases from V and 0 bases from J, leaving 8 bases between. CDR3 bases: TGTGCCAGCAGCTTGGGCGGGTCGAACACCGGGGAGCTGTTTTTT. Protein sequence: CASSLGGSNTGELFF.

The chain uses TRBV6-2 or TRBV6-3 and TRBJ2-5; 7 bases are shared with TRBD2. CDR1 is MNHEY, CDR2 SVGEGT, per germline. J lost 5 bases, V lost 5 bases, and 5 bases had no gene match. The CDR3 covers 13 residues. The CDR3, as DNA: TGTGCCAGCAGTCCCACTAGCGAGGAGACCCAGTACTTC. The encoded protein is CASSPTSEETQYF.

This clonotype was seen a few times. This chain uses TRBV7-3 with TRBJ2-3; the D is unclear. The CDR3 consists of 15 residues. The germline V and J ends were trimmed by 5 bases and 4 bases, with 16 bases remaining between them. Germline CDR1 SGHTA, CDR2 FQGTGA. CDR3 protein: CASSPDRVRSDTQYF. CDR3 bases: TGTGCCAGCAGCCCGGACCGGGTTCGGTCAGATACGCAGTATTTT.

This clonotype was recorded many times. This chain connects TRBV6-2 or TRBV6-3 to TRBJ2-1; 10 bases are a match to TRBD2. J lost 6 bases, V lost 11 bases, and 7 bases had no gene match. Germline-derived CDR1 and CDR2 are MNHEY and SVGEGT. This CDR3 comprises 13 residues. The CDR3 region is CACGLAAFNEQFF. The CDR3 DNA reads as TGTGCCTGTGGACTAGCGGCCTTCAATGAGCAGTTCTTC.

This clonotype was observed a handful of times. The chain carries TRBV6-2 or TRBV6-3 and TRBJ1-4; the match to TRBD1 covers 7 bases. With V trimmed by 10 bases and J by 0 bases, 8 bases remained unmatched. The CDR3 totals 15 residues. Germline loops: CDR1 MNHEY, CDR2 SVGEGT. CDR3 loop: CATRQGVATNEKLFF. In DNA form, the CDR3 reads TGTGCCACCAGACAGGGAGTTGCAACTAATGAAAAACTGTTTTTT.

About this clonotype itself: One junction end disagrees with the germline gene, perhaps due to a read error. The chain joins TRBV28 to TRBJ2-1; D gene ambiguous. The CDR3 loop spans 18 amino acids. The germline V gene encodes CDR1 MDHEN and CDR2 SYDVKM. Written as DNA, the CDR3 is TGTGTCAGCTTTCATAATTTCGACACACGGAGCTCCTACAATGAGCAGTTCTTC. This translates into CVSFHNFDTRSSYNEQFF.

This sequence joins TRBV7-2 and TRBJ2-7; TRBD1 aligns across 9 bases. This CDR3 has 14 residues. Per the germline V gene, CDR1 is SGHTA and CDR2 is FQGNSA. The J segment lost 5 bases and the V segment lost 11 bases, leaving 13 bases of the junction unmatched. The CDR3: CACSGDGTGNEQYF. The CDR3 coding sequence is TGTGCCTGCTCTGGGGACGGGACAGGGAACGAGCAGTACTTC.

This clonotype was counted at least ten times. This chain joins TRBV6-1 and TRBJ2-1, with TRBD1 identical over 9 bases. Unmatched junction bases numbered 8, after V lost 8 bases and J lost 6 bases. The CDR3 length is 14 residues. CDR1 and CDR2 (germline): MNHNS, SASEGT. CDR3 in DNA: TGTGCCAGCTCGTCGGGACAGGGTGGCAATGAGCAGTTCTTC. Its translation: CASSSGQGGNEQFF.

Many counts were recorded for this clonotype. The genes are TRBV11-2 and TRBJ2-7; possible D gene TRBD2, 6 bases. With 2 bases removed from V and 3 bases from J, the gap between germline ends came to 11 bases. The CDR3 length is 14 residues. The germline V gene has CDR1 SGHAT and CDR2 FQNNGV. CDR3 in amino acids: CASSLISGGYEQYF. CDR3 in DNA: TGTGCCAGCAGCTTAATTTCCGGGGGCTACGAGCAGTACTTC.

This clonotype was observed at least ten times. The CDR3 sequence: CASSQDMGAYGYTF. As DNA, the CDR3 is TGTGCCAGCAGCCAAGATATGGGCGCCTATGGCTACACCTTC. The genes are TRBV3-1 and TRBJ1-2; D unresolved. The CDR3 consists of 14 residues. V lost 0 bases, J lost 4 bases, and 9 bases lay in between. Germline assignment: CDR1 LGHDT and CDR2 YNNKEL (reference sequence).

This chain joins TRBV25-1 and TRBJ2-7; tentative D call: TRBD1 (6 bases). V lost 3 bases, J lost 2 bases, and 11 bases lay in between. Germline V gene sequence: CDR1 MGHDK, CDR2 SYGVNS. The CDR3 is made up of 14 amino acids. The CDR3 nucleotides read TGTGCCAGCAGTGATGGGGGCTGGGCCTACGAGCAGTACTTC. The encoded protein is CASSDGGWAYEQYF.

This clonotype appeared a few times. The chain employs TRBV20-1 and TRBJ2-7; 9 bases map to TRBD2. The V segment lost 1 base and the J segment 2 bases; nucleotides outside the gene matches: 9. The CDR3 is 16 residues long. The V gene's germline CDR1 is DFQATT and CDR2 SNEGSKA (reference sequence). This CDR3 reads CSARVVERGETYEQYF. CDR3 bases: TGCAGTGCTAGAGTTGTCGAGCGGGGGGAAACCTACGAGCAGTACTTC.

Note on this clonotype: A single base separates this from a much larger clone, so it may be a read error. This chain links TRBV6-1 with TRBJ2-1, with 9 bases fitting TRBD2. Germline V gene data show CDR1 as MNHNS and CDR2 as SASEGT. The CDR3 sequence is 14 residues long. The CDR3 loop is CASRTPGLAREQSF. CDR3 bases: TGTGCCAGCAGAACACCGGGACTAGCTCGTGAGCAGTCCTTC.

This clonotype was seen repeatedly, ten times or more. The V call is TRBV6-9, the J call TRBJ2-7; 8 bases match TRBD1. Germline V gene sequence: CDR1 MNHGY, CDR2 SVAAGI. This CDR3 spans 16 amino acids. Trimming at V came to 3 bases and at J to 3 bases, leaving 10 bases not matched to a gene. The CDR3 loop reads CASSYSFRTGYYEQYF. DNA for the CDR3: TGTGCCAGCAGTTACAGCTTTAGGACAGGGTACTACGAGCAGTACTTC.

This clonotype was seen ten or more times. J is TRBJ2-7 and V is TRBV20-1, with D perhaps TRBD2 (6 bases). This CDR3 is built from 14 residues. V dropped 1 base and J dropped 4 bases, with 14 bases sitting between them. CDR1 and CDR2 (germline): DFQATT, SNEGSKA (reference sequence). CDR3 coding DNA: TGCAGTGCTAGAGGGGACTCGGAGGGGTACGAGCAGTACTTC. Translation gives CSARGDSEGYEQYF.

The CDR3 DNA sequence: TGTGCCTGGACCATTCCGGGGAGAGAAAAACTGTTTTTT. Protein product: CAWTIPGREKLFF. V gene TRBV30 combines with J gene TRBJ1-4; no clear D. Germline V gene lookup returns CDR1 GTSNPN and CDR2 SVGIG (reference sequence). The CDR3 sequence is 13 residues long. V dropped 4 bases and J dropped 8 bases, with 14 bases sitting between them.